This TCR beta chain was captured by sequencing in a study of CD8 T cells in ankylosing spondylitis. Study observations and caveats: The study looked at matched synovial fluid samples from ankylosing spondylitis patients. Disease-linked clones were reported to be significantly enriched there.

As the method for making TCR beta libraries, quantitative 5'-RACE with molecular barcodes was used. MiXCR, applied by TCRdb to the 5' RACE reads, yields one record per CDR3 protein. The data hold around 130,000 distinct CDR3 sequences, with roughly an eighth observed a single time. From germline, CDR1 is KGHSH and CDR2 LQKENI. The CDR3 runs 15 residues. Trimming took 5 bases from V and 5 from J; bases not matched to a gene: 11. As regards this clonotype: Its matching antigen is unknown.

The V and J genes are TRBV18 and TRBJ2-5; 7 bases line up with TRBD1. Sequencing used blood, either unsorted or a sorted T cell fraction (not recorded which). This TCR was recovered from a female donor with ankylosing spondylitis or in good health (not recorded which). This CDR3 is CASSSGQPRGETQYF. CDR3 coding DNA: TGTGCCAGCTCATCGGGACAGCCGAGGGGGGAGACCCAGTACTTC.